This T cell receptor (beta chain) was captured in a study of blood T cell repertoires in COVID-19. Study summary: Samples of COVID-19 (acute and convalescent) were obtained from the United States, Italy and Spain. From T cells, B-cell-depleted T cells, or PBMCs came the material, which was cDNA or gDNA.

With 7 bases clipped from V and 4 bases from J, the junction kept 6 bases outside the gene matches. The CDR3 covers 14 residues. Germline V lookup: CDR1 MNHEY, CDR2 SVGAGI. Per the study methods: Scientists estimated how many nucleated cells there were by amplifying reference gene primers. Sequencing was performed with immunoSEQ multiplex PCR; in TCRdb, only in-frame clones are kept and a portion is missing. The D gene and trimming were derived from the DNA, and the V and J assignments and clone size from that table. The data show under 170,000 clones, 65% to 90% seen once. J is TRBJ1-4 and V is TRBV6-5, with 7 bases that match TRBD1. The receptor was derived from a man aged 70 or older with acute or convalescent COVID-19. The sample comprised peripheral blood. This chain's CDR3 is CASIRDSLNEKLFF. CDR3 coding DNA: TGTGCCAGCATTAGGGACAGCCTTAATGAAAAACTGTTTTTT.